The 26 T cell receptor beta chains below all came from one sample that was sequenced in a study of T cell responses to AZD1222 COVID-19 vaccine. Libraries were prepared by immunoSEQ multiplex PCR; TCRdb keeps only in-frame clonotypes and omits some of them. Found here are more than 50,000 clones, approximately 90% of them singletons; the top ten hold under 6.5%. This sample comprised peripheral blood, obtained on day 0 of AZD1222 vaccination. Receptor source: an adult in good health.

This chain links TRBV19 with TRBJ1-2; D unresolved. V lost 1 base and J 1 base, leaving 7 bases between the germline ends. Germline values: CDR1 LNHDA, CDR2 SQIVND (reference sequence). The CDR3 contains 14 residues. The CDR3 nucleotides are TGTGCCAGTAGTATAGGCACCATTAACTATGGCTACACCTTC. Its translation: CASSIGTINYGYTF.

This clone was detected only once. The chain recombines TRBV2 with TRBJ1-2; D might be TRBD1 (5 bases). The CDR3 contains 15 residues. Germline CDR1 is SNHLY and CDR2 is FYNNEI. V dropped 2 bases and J dropped 5 bases, with 15 bases sitting between them. The CDR3: CASSESRRALYGYTF. The CDR3 DNA follows: TGTGCCAGCAGTGAATCTCGCAGGGCCCTTTATGGCTACACCTTC.

The V gene is TRBV11-2, the J gene TRBJ1-1; D not resolved. Trimming took 5 bases from V and 4 from J, leaving 14 bases between them. Per germline, CDR1 SGHAT and CDR2 FQNNGV. The CDR3 has 14 amino acids. The CDR3: CASSALQRLTEAFF. The CDR3, as DNA: TGTGCCAGCAGCGCCCTACAACGGCTCACTGAAGCTTTCTTT.

V is TRBV5-1 and J is TRBJ2-7; no reliable D call. This CDR3 region has 11 residues. In germline, CDR1 is SGHRS, CDR2 YFSETQ. V lost 6 bases, J lost 3 bases, and 7 bases lay in between. CDR3 sequence: CASNDGYEQYF. Written as DNA, the CDR3 is TGCGCCAGCAACGATGGCTACGAGCAGTACTTC.

The rearrangement uses TRBV10-2 and TRBJ2-1, with 9 bases lining up with TRBD1. V lost 10 bases and J lost 6; bases outside the gene matches: 7. The CDR3 covers 13 residues. Germline V lookup: CDR1 WSHSY, CDR2 SAAADI. The CDR3 sequence: CATRGQGGNEQFF. Written as DNA, the CDR3 is TGCGCCACCAGGGGACAGGGCGGCAATGAGCAGTTCTTC.

The V and J genes are TRBV7-9 and TRBJ1-2; no clear D. The V end was cut by 2 bases, the J end by 2 bases, with 9 bases between. Germline CDR1 reads SEHNR; CDR2 reads FQNEAQ (reference sequence). The CDR3 length is 14 residues. Here the CDR3 DNA reads TGTGCCAGCAGCTTAAGGAGGGCAAACTATGGCTACACCTTC. Translation gives CASSLRRANYGYTF.

In regard to this clone: An end of the junction does not agree with germline; a read error may underlie this. The rearrangement links TRBV3-1 (or the pseudogene TRBV3-2) to TRBJ2-7; 10 bases agree with TRBD2. Germline V CDR1 and CDR2: LGHDT, YNNKEL (reference sequence). This CDR3 spans 15 amino acids. CDR3 protein: CARSGGGTSSYEQYF. The CDR3 coding sequence is TGTGCCCGCAGCGGGGGGGGGACGAGCTCCTACGAGCAGTACTTC.

The chain links TRBV5-1 to TRBJ2-3; perhaps D is TRBD1 or TRBD2 (5 bases each). The CDR3 runs 16 residues. Trimming took 5 bases from V and 2 from J, leaving 18 bases between them. Germline CDR1 is SGHRS and CDR2 is YFSETQ. DNA of the CDR3: TGCGCCAGCAGGTCGGGGCCCGCCGGCGCCACAGATACGCAGTATTTT. Its translation: CASRSGPAGATDTQYF.

This chain connects TRBV21-1 to TRBJ1-6; TRBD1 is the table's D call, not checked against the DNA. TRBV21-1 counts as a pseudogene. The CDR3 length is 15 residues. The chain's CDR3 is CASSKGQGENSPLHF. CDR3 sequence (DNA): TGTGCCAGCAGCAAGGGACAGGGGGAGAATTCACCCCTCCACTTT.

The genes are TRBV7-6 and TRBJ2-3; D gene uncertain. The germline V gene has CDR1 SGHVS and CDR2 FNYEAQ. This CDR3 comprises 14 residues. V shed 3 bases and J shed 0 bases, with 7 bases lying between them. DNA of the CDR3: TGTGCCAGCAGCTTCAGGCCAAGCACAGATACGCAGTATTTT. Translation: CASSFRPSTDTQYF. The variable domain in full, with the rest retrieved from reference TRBV7-6 and TRBJ2-3, is GAGVSQSPRYKVTKRGQDVALRCDPISGHVSLYWYRQALGQGPEFLTYFNYEAQQDKSGLPNDRFSAERPEGSISTLTIQRTEQRDSAMYRCASSFRPSTDTQYFGPGTRLTVL.

The chain carries TRBV12-3 or TRBV12-4 and TRBJ1-2; D perhaps matches TRBD1 (5 bases). The CDR3 is 13 residues long. V dropped 3 bases and J dropped 1 base, with 6 bases sitting between them. CDR3 sequence reads: CASSLGRNYGYTF. The CDR3 DNA sequence: TGTGCCAGCAGTTTGGGGCGTAACTATGGCTACACCTTC.

The genes are TRBV29-1 and TRBJ1-1; unclear D gene. Germline values: CDR1 SQVTM, CDR2 ANQGSEA. V was shortened by 5 bases and J by 0 bases, with 10 bases between the two germline ends. This CDR3 is 13 amino acids long. The CDR3 region has the DNA TGCAGCGTTTCGGCGGGAATGAACACTGAAGCTTTCTTT. Its protein product is CSVSAGMNTEAFF. The entire variable domain, with the rest obtained from reference TRBV29-1 and TRBJ1-1, is as follows: SAVISQKPSRDICQRGTSLTIQCQVDSQVTMMFWYRQQPGQSLTLIATANQGSEATYESGFVIDKFPISRPNLTFSTLTVSNMSPEDSSIYLCSVSAGMNTEAFFGQGTRLTVV.

This clone was seen only once. CDR3 nucleotide sequence: TGTGCCAGCAGTGAAGGTCAAGGATACCATACGCAGTATTTT. This gives the protein CASSEGQGYHTQYF. The V and J genes are TRBV2 and TRBJ2-3; D remains unclear. CDR1 and CDR2 (germline): SNHLY, FYNNEI. The CDR3 has 14 residues. Deletions cut 1 base from V and 7 bases from J, with 12 bases between.

The chain recombines TRBV5-6 with TRBJ1-2, with D tentatively TRBD1 (6 bases). Trimming shortened V by 4 bases and J by 4 bases, and 11 bases separated the two germline ends. This CDR3 has 13 amino acids. Germline CDR1 reads SGHDT; CDR2 reads YYEEEE. CDR3 in DNA: TGTGCCAGCAGCCCTCGGACAGCCTATGGCTACACCTTC. This translates into CASSPRTAYGYTF.

This clone came up once. The genes are TRBV5-4 and TRBJ2-1; tentative D call: TRBD2 (5 bases). The CDR3 has 17 amino acids. Per germline, CDR1 SGHNT and CDR2 YYREEE (reference sequence). V lost 0 bases, J lost 7 bases, and 20 bases lay in between. Here the CDR3 DNA reads TGTGCCAGCAGCTTGGCCGCGAGGGCAGGTCGGCAAAATGAGCAGTTCTTC. Protein sequence: CASSLAARAGRQNEQFF.

The chain is built from TRBV19 and TRBJ1-1, with no clear D. The germline CDR1 and CDR2 sequences are LNHDA and SQIVND (reference sequence). This CDR3 has 13 residues. V lost 5 bases and J 5 bases, leaving 12 bases between the germline ends. The CDR3 region has the DNA TGTGCCAGTAGTGCCCCGTATGAAACTGAAGCTTTCTTT. As protein: CASSAPYETEAFF.

This clone was observed a single time. The chain combines TRBV5-5 with TRBJ2-7; D gene uncertain. Trimming pared 0 bases from V and 0 bases from J, leaving 4 bases between. The CDR3 has 13 amino acids. Germline V CDR1 and CDR2: SGHKS, YYEKEE (reference sequence). CDR3 nucleotide sequence: TGTGCCAGCAGCTTGGAATTCTCCTACGAGCAGTACTTC. Translation: CASSLEFSYEQYF.

The chain employs TRBV3-1 (or the pseudogene TRBV3-2) and TRBJ2-7; 9 bases are shared with TRBD2. This CDR3 is built from 13 residues. Unmatched junction bases numbered 0, after V lost 4 bases and J lost 2 bases. CDR1 is LGHDT and CDR2 is YNNKEL in the germline V gene (reference sequence). CDR3: CASSRGGAYEQYF. The CDR3 DNA is TGTGCCAGCAGCCGCGGGGGGGCCTACGAGCAGTACTTC.

The V call is TRBV18, the J call TRBJ1-6; D is undetermined. V was trimmed by 0 bases and J by 0 bases, leaving 9 bases between them. The CDR3 length is 17 residues. Germline V CDR1 and CDR2: KGHSH, LQKENI. CDR3 in amino acids: CASSPPGRSSYNSPLHF. CDR3 nucleotide sequence: TGTGCCAGCTCACCACCCGGCAGGAGCTCCTATAATTCACCCCTCCACTTT.

The chain links TRBV18 to TRBJ1-5; tentative D call: TRBD1 (5 bases). The CDR3 totals 14 residues. Germline CDR1 reads KGHSH; CDR2 reads LQKENI. Trimming took 2 bases from V and 7 from J, leaving 12 bases between them. DNA for the CDR3: TGTGCCAGCTCACCATGGGGGGAATGGCAGCCCCAGCATTTT. It translates to CASSPWGEWQPQHF.

This rearrangement joins TRBV5-4 to TRBJ1-2; D is possibly TRBD1 (5 bases). Trimming removed 3 bases from V and 0 bases from J, with 12 bases in between. Germline loops: CDR1 SGHNT, CDR2 YYREEE (reference sequence). CDR3 length equals 15 residues. This chain's CDR3 is CASSSPAGANYGYTF. CDR3 DNA sequence: TGTGCCAGCAGCTCACCTGCGGGGGCTAACTATGGCTACACCTTC. The full variable domain, with the rest looked up from reference TRBV5-4 and TRBJ1-2, is ETGVTQSPTHLIKTRGQQVTLRCSSQSGHNTVSWYQQALGQGPQFIFQYYREEENGRGNFPPRFSGLQFPNYSSELNVNALELDDSALYLCASSSPAGANYGYTFGSGTRLTVV.

The V gene is TRBV7-2, the J gene TRBJ2-1; 8 bases are shared with TRBD2. Germline CDR1 reads SGHTA; CDR2 reads FQGNSA. The CDR3 covers 14 residues. V lost 5 bases, J lost 9 bases, and 9 bases stayed unmatched. CDR3 region: CASSPNGLAIEQFF. CDR3 coding DNA: TGTGCCAGCAGCCCGAACGGACTAGCAATTGAGCAGTTCTTC. Full variable domain (remainder filled in from reference TRBV7-2 and TRBJ2-1): GAGVSQSPSNKVTEKGKDVELRCDPISGHTALYWYRQSLGQGLEFLIYFQGNSAPDKSGLPSDRFSAERTGGSVSTLTIQRTQQEDSAVYLCASSPNGLAIEQFFGPGTRLTVL.

The V and J genes are TRBV2 and TRBJ2-2; D remains unclear. This CDR3 is built from 13 residues. V dropped 2 bases and J dropped 2 bases, with 3 bases sitting between them. Germline V lookup: CDR1 SNHLY, CDR2 FYNNEI. Here the CDR3 reads CASSEQNTGELFF. As DNA, the CDR3 is TGTGCCAGCAGTGAACAAAACACCGGGGAGCTGTTTTTT. Full variable domain (outside the CDR3, taken from reference TRBV2 and TRBJ2-2): EPEVTQTPSHQVTQMGQEVILRCVPISNHLYFYWYRQILGQKVEFLVSFYNNEISEKSEIFDDQFSVERPDGSNFTLKIRSTKLEDSAMYFCASSEQNTGELFFGEGSRLTVL.

V gene TRBV18 combines with J gene TRBJ1-4; TRBD1 aligns across 8 bases. Losses at the gene ends were 4 bases for V and 5 bases for J; bases not matched to a gene: 6. CDR3 length equals 15 residues. Germline V gene sequence: CDR1 KGHSH, CDR2 LQKENI. The DNA of the CDR3 is TGTGCCAGCTCACTAGGACAGGGCACGAATGAAAAACTGTTTTTT. Translation gives CASSLGQGTNEKLFF. The whole variable domain, remainder taken from reference TRBV18 and TRBJ1-4, is NAGVMQNPRHLVRRRGQEARLRCSPMKGHSHVYWYRQLPEEGLKFMVYLQKENIIDESGMPKERFSAEFPKEGPSILRIQQVVRGDSAAYFCASSLGQGTNEKLFFGSGTQLSVL.

The chain has TRBV19 and TRBJ1-1; D not resolved. With 1 base removed from V and 6 bases from J, the gap between germline ends came to 15 bases. The CDR3 is 15 residues long. CDR1 and CDR2 (germline): LNHDA, SQIVND (reference sequence). The CDR3 sequence: CASSIAGTRTAEAFF. In DNA, the CDR3 is TGTGCCAGTAGTATAGCAGGCACCCGTACGGCTGAAGCTTTCTTT.

The J gene is TRBJ1-2, the V gene TRBV30; D gene unclear. This CDR3 region has 13 residues. Germline loops: CDR1 GTSNPN, CDR2 SVGIG (reference sequence). Trimming stripped 0 bases from V and 4 bases from J, with 9 bases between. The CDR3 region is CAWSVQGGYGYTF. CDR3 in DNA: TGTGCCTGGAGTGTACAAGGCGGCTATGGCTACACCTTC.